The 32 T cell receptor beta chains reported below all come from one sample, sequenced in a study of T-cell reconstitution after alpha-beta-depleted transplantation in children. Molecular barcoding with unique molecular identifiers was used for the TCRbeta library. TCRdb passed the PCR reads through MiXCR, listing each CDR3 protein once. Among about 200,000 distinct CDR3 sequences listed, roughly 6.3% were seen once. The material sequenced was PBMCs, taken before TCRalphabeta/CD19-depleted stem cell transplant. These receptors were collected from a girl in the first two years of life with combined immunodeficiency, due to receive a stem cell transplant.

This clonotype was seen only a few times. This chain connects TRBV12-3 or TRBV12-4 to TRBJ2-4; 9 positions agree with TRBD2. CDR3 size: 15 residues. J lost 8 bases, V lost 0 bases, and 5 bases had no gene match. CDR3 sequence: CASSLAREGWDIQYF. The CDR3 DNA reads as TGTGCCAGCAGTTTAGCGCGGGAGGGATGGGACATTCAGTACTTC.

There are many counts of this clonotype. The rearrangement uses TRBV28 and TRBJ2-2; TRBD1 agrees at 7 bases. Trimming removed 4 bases from V and 3 bases from J; junction bases left unmatched: 5. This CDR3 is built from 15 residues. Looked up from germline, CDR1 is MDHEN and CDR2 is SYDVKM. CDR3 sequence: CASSSGTEYTGELFF. The CDR3, as DNA: TGTGCCAGCAGTTCCGGGACAGAATACACCGGGGAGCTGTTTTTT.

CDR3 residues: CASSIGGGGGVGETQYF. CDR3 in DNA: TGTGCCAGCAGCATCGGCGGCGGCGGGGGTGTCGGAGAGACCCAGTACTTC. V and J are TRBV5-6 and TRBJ2-5; 7 nucleotides line up with TRBD2. Looked up from germline, CDR1 is SGHDT and CDR2 is YYEEEE. V was clipped by 4 bases and J by 4 bases; unmatched bases: 16. The CDR3 sequence is 17 residues long. Based on the CDR3 plus reference TRBV5-6 and TRBJ2-5, the full variable domain is DAGVTQSPTHLIKTRGQQVTLRCSPKSGHDTVSWYQQALGQGPQFIFQYYEEEERQRGNFPDRFSGHQFPNYSSELNVNALLLGDSALYLCASSIGGGGGVGETQYFGPGTRLLVL.

In its sample, this clonotype was seen many times. The V gene is TRBV4-1, the J gene TRBJ2-5; a possible D gene is TRBD2 (5 bases). Germline V lookup: CDR1 MGHRA, CDR2 YSYEKL. The CDR3 length is 14 residues. V lost 1 base and J lost 0, with 6 bases in between. The CDR3 protein is CASSQGRYQETQYF. In DNA form, the CDR3 reads TGCGCCAGCAGCCAAGGGAGGTACCAAGAGACCCAGTACTTC.

This clonotype appeared many times. The V call is TRBV12-3 or TRBV12-4, the J call TRBJ2-1; perhaps TRBD1 as D (6 bases). The CDR3 consists of 16 residues. V dropped 6 bases and J dropped 0 bases, with 15 bases sitting between them. DNA for the CDR3: TGTGCCAGCAGACCGACAGGATTGAGCTCCTACAATGAGCAGTTCTTC. This encodes CASRPTGLSSYNEQFF.

There are many counts of this clonotype. CDR3: CASSLGGAGTYNEQFF. For the CDR3, the DNA is TGTGCCAGCAGCTTAGGGGGAGCGGGGACCTACAATGAGCAGTTCTTC. The rearrangement uses TRBV7-8 and TRBJ2-1, with 7 positions matching TRBD2. V gave up 1 base and J gave up 2 bases; unmatched junction bases: 5. Germline loops: CDR1 SGHVS, CDR2 FQNEAQ. This CDR3 comprises 16 residues.

This clonotype showed up many times. The chain is built from TRBV20-1 and TRBJ1-1; unclear D gene. CDR1 is DFQATT and CDR2 is SNEGSKA in the germline V gene (reference sequence). Trimming removed 0 bases from V and 0 bases from J, with 11 bases in between. The CDR3 loop spans 15 amino acids. CDR3 residues: CSARDGERMNTEAFF. The CDR3 DNA follows: TGCAGTGCTAGAGATGGGGAACGGATGAACACTGAAGCTTTCTTT.

Many counts were recorded for this clonotype. The chain employs TRBV4-1 and TRBJ2-7, with TRBD2 matching over 15 bases. Germline V CDR1 and CDR2: MGHRA, YSYEKL. The CDR3 has 18 residues. V gave up 0 bases and J gave up 5 bases; unmatched junction bases: 8. The CDR3 protein is CASSQDVWTSGRANEQYF. The DNA for the CDR3 is TGCGCCAGCAGCCAAGATGTGTGGACTAGCGGGAGGGCCAACGAGCAGTACTTC.

This clonotype came up many times. This chain joins TRBV27 and TRBJ2-3; 15 positions agree with TRBD2. The junction had 4 bases not matched to a gene; V was cut back by 6 bases and J by 9 bases. Germline CDR1 reads MNHEY; CDR2 reads SMNVEV (reference sequence). This CDR3 has 14 amino acids. The chain's CDR3 is CASSPGTSGRTQYF. The CDR3 DNA sequence: TGTGCCAGCAGCCCTGGGACTAGCGGGAGGACGCAGTATTTT.

As concerns this clonotype: A much larger clone sits a single nucleotide away, making a read error possible. This rearrangement joins TRBV5-6 to TRBJ2-1, with D unclear. CDR3 length: 12 residues. Germline V gene sequence: CDR1 SGHDT, CDR2 YYEEEE. The CDR3 region has the DNA TGTGTCAGCAGCCTGACCACGTCCGAGCAGTTCTTC. This codes for CVSSLTTSEQFF.

This clonotype was observed a handful of times. The chain uses TRBV14 and TRBJ2-7, with TRBD1 matching over 8 bases. CDR1 is SGHDN and CDR2 is FVKESK in the germline V gene. Trimming took 4 bases from V and 3 from J; bases not matched to a gene: 8. This CDR3 has 15 residues. The CDR3 spells CASSPNGQGFYEQYF. CDR3 bases: TGTGCCAGCAGCCCTAACGGACAGGGTTTCTACGAGCAGTACTTC.

At least ten counts were recorded for this clonotype. This chain links TRBV24-1 with TRBJ2-3; D may be TRBD2 (6 bases). The V end was cut by 1 base, the J end by 2 bases, with 30 bases between. This CDR3 region has 22 residues. From germline, CDR1 is KGHDR and CDR2 SFDVKD. The CDR3 loop reads CATSDLQRSGSIDVLFTDTQYF. CDR3 DNA sequence: TGTGCCACCAGTGATTTACAAAGGTCCGGGAGTATTGACGTCCTTTTCACAGATACGCAGTATTTT.

This clonotype was seen many times. The rearrangement joins TRBV7-2 to TRBJ2-7; D might be TRBD1 (5 bases). Germline V lookup: CDR1 SGHTA, CDR2 FQGNSA. V gave up 2 bases and J gave up 2 bases, with 10 bases separating them. There are 14 residues in the CDR3. The CDR3 here is CASSLRQGPYEQYF. The CDR3, as DNA: TGTGCCAGCAGCTTAAGGCAGGGCCCCTACGAGCAGTACTTC.

The sample holds many counts of this clonotype. The chain recombines TRBV27 with TRBJ2-4; possible D gene TRBD1, 5 bases. This CDR3 region has 15 residues. The V end was cut by 0 bases, the J end by 2 bases, with 8 bases between. Looked up from germline, CDR1 is MNHEY and CDR2 is SMNVEV (reference sequence). The CDR3 region is CASSLSGATKNIQYF. In DNA form, the CDR3 reads TGTGCCAGCAGTTTATCTGGGGCGACCAAAAACATTCAGTACTTC.

This clonotype was picked up many times. Relative to the germline gene, one junction end is altered; a read error may explain this. CDR3 residues: CSGGSTDTQYF. DNA for the CDR3: TGTTCGGGCGGTAGCACAGATACGCAGTATTTT. J is TRBJ2-3 and V is TRBV20-1, with D uncertain. From germline, CDR1 is DFQATT and CDR2 SNEGSKA (reference sequence). The CDR3 contains 11 residues.

This clonotype occurred many times. The V call is TRBV24-1, the J call TRBJ2-1, with 12 nucleotides matching TRBD2. This CDR3 is 16 amino acids long. Germline trimming cut 3 bases from V and 9 bases from J; bases unmatched to any gene: 8. Germline CDR1 and CDR2: KGHDR and SFDVKD. The DNA of the CDR3 is TGTGCCACCAGTGATACCCCTAGCGGGAGGGCCGGTGAGCAGTTCTTC. This sequence encodes CATSDTPSGRAGEQFF.

This clonotype showed up many times. This rearrangement joins TRBV6-5 to TRBJ2-7, with a tentative D call TRBD2 (5 bases). CDR1 is MNHEY and CDR2 is SVGAGI in the germline V gene. This CDR3 spans 15 amino acids. Trimming cost V 6 bases and J 1 base, with 16 bases left between them. CDR3 nucleotides: TGTGCCAGCAGCCCCCGGGGAGAGGGATCCTACGAGCAGTACTTC. Its protein product is CASSPRGEGSYEQYF.

This clonotype occurred many times. The chain has TRBV5-5 and TRBJ2-5; 8 bases match TRBD2. Germline V CDR1 and CDR2: SGHKS, YYEKEE (reference sequence). This CDR3 is built from 15 residues. V lost 1 base and J lost 7; bases outside the gene matches: 9. CDR3 protein: CASSLYPGGVMTQYF. The CDR3 nucleotides are TGTGCCAGCAGCTTGTATCCGGGGGGGGTTATGACCCAGTACTTC.

At least ten counts were recorded for this clonotype. This chain joins TRBV29-1 and TRBJ2-1; 7 positions match TRBD1. The ends lost 6 bases at V and 4 bases at J; junction bases unmatched: 9. Germline V CDR1 and CDR2: SQVTM, ANQGSEA. This CDR3 comprises 14 residues. CDR3 DNA sequence: TGCAGCGTAGAAACAGGGGAGCGTTACAATGAGCAGTTCTTC. Translating gives CSVETGERYNEQFF.

The rearrangement joins TRBV4-1 to TRBJ2-5; D possibly matches TRBD1 or TRBD2 (5 bases each). There are 14 residues in the CDR3. The germline CDR1 and CDR2 sequences are MGHRA and YSYEKL. Trimming shortened V by 3 bases and J by 5 bases, and 13 bases separated the two germline ends. CDR3 nucleotides: TGCGCCAGCAGCCAGGGACCGGGACGGGAGACCCAGTACTTC. Its translation: CASSQGPGRETQYF.

This clonotype was detected only a few times. The CDR3 nucleotides are TGTGCCAGCAGCCCACACTTTGACGGGGAGACGACCTACGAGCAGTACTTC. Its protein product is CASSPHFDGETTYEQYF. This chain uses TRBV7-6 with TRBJ2-7; maybe TRBD2 (5 bases). CDR1 is SGHVS and CDR2 is FNYEAQ in the germline V gene. V was pared by 5 bases and J by 2 bases, with 22 bases between. CDR3 length: 17 amino acids.

Comment on this clonotype: A much larger clonotype is one base distant, so this may be a read error. The chain is built from TRBV12-5 and TRBJ2-7; possibly TRBD1 or TRBD2 for D (5 bases each). Germline-derived CDR1 and CDR2 are LGHNT and FRNRAP. This CDR3 spans 16 amino acids. With 5 bases removed from V and 6 bases from J, the gap between germline ends came to 23 bases. The CDR3 here is CASGLHPGPYYCEQYF. The CDR3 DNA reads TGTGCTAGTGGTCTTCACCCGGGGCCCTACTATTGCGAGCAGTACTTC.

This sequence joins TRBV7-7 and TRBJ2-5, with D possibly matching TRBD2 (6 bases). The germline V gene encodes CDR1 SSHAT and CDR2 FNYEAQ (reference sequence). This CDR3 spans 15 amino acids. V lost 5 bases, J lost 7 bases, and 20 bases lay in between. This CDR3 is CASSPRTVLGGTQYF. DNA of the CDR3: TGTGCCAGCAGCCCCCGCACAGTTTTGGGAGGGACCCAGTACTTC.

This clonotype has more than one count but fewer than ten. In DNA, the CDR3 is TGTGCCAGCAGCTTGGGGGATTCCCAACTGTTTTTT. Residues: CASSLGDSQLFF. The chain couples TRBV7-6 to TRBJ1-4, with TRBD1 as a possible D gene (5 bases). Trimming took off 3 bases at V and 12 bases at J, with 11 bases between the two ends. CDR1 and CDR2 (germline): SGHVS, FNYEAQ. There are 12 residues in the CDR3.

At least ten counts were recorded for this clonotype. This chain uses TRBV2 with TRBJ2-2; D not certain. V lost 6 bases and J 9 bases, leaving 8 bases between the germline ends. The CDR3 runs 11 residues. The germline V gene has CDR1 SNHLY and CDR2 FYNNEI. The CDR3 nucleotides are TGTGCCAGCAGGCTTGGCAGGGAGCTGTTTTTT. This gives the protein CASRLGRELFF.

This sequence joins TRBV7-9 and TRBJ2-3, with 9 positions matching TRBD1. The length of the CDR3 is 15 residues. The V segment lost 5 bases and the J segment 1 base; nucleotides outside the gene matches: 4. Germline CDR1 is SEHNR and CDR2 is FQNEAQ (reference sequence). CDR3 in amino acids: CASSHGDRGTDTQYF. CDR3 DNA sequence: TGTGCCAGCAGCCATGGGGACAGGGGCACAGATACGCAGTATTTT.

This clonotype showed up many times. The chain recombines TRBV28 with TRBJ2-1; 16 bases map to TRBD2. Germline CDR1 reads MDHEN; CDR2 reads SYDVKM. With V trimmed by 10 bases and J by 5 bases, 11 bases remained unmatched. There are 17 residues in the CDR3. This CDR3 is CATSGTSGRVINNEQFF. CDR3 nucleotides: TGTGCCACGTCCGGGACTAGCGGGAGGGTCATCAACAATGAGCAGTTCTTC.

This clonotype was recorded a few times. V and J are TRBV12-3 or TRBV12-4 and TRBJ1-6, with a weak D call TRBD1 (5 bases). The CDR3 is 13 amino acids. V lost 5 bases to trimming and J lost 10 bases, with 12 bases between them. The CDR3, as DNA: TGTGCCAGCAGTCCGACAGCAACATCACCCCTCCACTTT. Translating it yields CASSPTATSPLHF.

This clonotype showed up just a few times. This chain joins TRBV18 and TRBJ1-5; D not resolved. Trimming removed 0 bases at V and 1 base at J, with 13 bases between. CDR1 is KGHSH and CDR2 is LQKENI in the germline V gene. The CDR3 consists of 17 residues. CDR3 in DNA: TGTGCCAGCTCACCACCGGAGGTCAGCGGGAGCAATCAGCCCCAGCATTTT. Amino acid sequence: CASSPPEVSGSNQPQHF.

This clonotype was observed a few times. The genes are TRBV28 and TRBJ1-1, with 10 bases lining up with TRBD1. In germline, CDR1 is MDHEN, CDR2 SYDVKM. The CDR3 is 16 amino acids. V lost 2 bases to trimming and J lost 3 bases; unmatched junction nucleotides: 6. DNA of the CDR3: TGTGCCAGCAGTTTACCCACCGGGACAGGGGACACTGAAGCTTTCTTT. It is translated as CASSLPTGTGDTEAFF.

This clonotype appeared many times. In DNA form, the CDR3 reads TGTGCCAGCAGCCACCTCGATAGCGGGAGGGCGGAGTTCTTC. Amino acid sequence: CASSHLDSGRAEFF. The chain is built from TRBV14 and TRBJ2-1, with 11 bases fitting TRBD2. V shed 3 bases and J 14 bases; nucleotides not matched to a gene: 9. From germline, CDR1 is SGHDN and CDR2 FVKESK. The CDR3 extends over 14 amino acids.

In its sample, this clonotype was seen many times. The gene calls are TRBV20-1 and TRBJ2-1; D assignment may be TRBD1 or TRBD2 (5 bases each). Germline CDR1 and CDR2: DFQATT and SNEGSKA (reference sequence). CDR3 length: 15 amino acids. V lost 5 bases to trimming and J lost 2 bases, with 16 bases between them. The chain's CDR3 is CSAYRPGRPYNEQFF. CDR3 nucleotide sequence: TGCAGTGCTTACCGTCCGGGACGCCCCTACAATGAGCAGTTCTTC.